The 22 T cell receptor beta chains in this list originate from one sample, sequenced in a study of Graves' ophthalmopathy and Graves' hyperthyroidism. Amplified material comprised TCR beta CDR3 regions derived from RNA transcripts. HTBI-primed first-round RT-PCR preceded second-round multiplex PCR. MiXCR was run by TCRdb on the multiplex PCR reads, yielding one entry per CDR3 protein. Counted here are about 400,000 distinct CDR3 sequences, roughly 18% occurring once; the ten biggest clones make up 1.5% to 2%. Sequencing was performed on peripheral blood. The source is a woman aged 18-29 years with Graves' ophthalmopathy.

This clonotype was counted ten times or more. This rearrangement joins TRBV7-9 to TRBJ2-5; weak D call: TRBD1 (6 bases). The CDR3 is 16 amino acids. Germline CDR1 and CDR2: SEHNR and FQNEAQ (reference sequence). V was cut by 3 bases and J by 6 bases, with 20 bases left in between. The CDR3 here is CASSFPPGDVGKTQYF. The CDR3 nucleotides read TGTGCCAGCAGCTTCCCTCCAGGGGATGTTGGAAAGACCCAGTACTTC. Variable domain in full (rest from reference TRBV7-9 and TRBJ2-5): DTGVSQNPRHKITKRGQNVTFRCDPISEHNRLYWYRQTLGQGPEFLTYFQNEAQLEKSRLLSDRFSAERPKGSFSTLEIQRTEQGDSAMYLCASSFPPGDVGKTQYFGPGTRLLVL.

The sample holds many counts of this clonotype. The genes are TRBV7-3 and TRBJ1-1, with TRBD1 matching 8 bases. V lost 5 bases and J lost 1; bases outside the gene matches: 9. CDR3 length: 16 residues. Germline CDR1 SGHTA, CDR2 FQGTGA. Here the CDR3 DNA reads TGTGCCAGCAGCCCCGGACAGGGCATAGGGAACACTGAAGCTTTCTTT. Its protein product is CASSPGQGIGNTEAFF. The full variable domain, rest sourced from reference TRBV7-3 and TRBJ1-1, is GAGVSQTPSNKVTEKGKYVELRCDPISGHTALYWYRQSLGQGPEFLIYFQGTGAADDSGLPNDRFFAVRPEGSVSTLKIQRTERGDSAVYLCASSPGQGIGNTEAFFGQGTRLTVV.

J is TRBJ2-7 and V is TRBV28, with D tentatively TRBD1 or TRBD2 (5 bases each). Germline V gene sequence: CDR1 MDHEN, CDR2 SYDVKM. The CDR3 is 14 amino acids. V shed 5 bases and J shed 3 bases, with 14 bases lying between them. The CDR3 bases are TGTGCCAGCAGTCCCGCCCGGGACGGCTACGAGCAGTACTTC. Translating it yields CASSPARDGYEQYF.

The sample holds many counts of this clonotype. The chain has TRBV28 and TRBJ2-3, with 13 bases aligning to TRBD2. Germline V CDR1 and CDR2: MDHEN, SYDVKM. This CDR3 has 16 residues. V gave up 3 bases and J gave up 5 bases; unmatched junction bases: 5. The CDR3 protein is CASSFQLAGGKDTQYF. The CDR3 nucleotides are TGTGCCAGCAGTTTCCAACTAGCGGGGGGGAAAGATACGCAGTATTTT.

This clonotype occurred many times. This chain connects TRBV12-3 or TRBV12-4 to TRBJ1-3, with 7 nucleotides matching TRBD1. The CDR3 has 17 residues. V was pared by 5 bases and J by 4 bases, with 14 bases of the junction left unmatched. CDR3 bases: TGTGCCAGCAGTCCAACCACAGGGGTCTGGGGGGGAAACACCATATATTTT. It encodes CASSPTTGVWGGNTIYF.

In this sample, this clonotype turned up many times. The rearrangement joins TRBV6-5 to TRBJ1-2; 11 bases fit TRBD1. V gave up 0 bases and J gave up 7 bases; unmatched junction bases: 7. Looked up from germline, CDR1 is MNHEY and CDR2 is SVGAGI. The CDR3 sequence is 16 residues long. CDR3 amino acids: CASSYSRTGGEGGYTF. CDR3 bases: TGTGCCAGCAGTTACTCTCGGACAGGGGGCGAAGGTGGCTACACCTTC.

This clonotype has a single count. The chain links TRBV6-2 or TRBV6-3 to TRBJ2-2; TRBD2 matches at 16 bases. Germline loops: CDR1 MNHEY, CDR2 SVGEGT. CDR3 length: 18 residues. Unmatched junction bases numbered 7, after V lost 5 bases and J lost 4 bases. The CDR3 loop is CASSHPGLAGGSTGELFF. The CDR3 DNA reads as TGTGCCAGCAGTCATCCGGGACTAGCGGGAGGGTCCACCGGGGAGCTGTTTTTT.

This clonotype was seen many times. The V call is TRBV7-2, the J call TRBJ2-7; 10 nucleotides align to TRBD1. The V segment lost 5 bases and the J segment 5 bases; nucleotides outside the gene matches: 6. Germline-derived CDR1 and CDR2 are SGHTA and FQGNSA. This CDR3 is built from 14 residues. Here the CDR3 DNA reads TGTGCCAGCAGCGGCCGGGACAGGGGAAACGAGCAGTACTTC. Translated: CASSGRDRGNEQYF.

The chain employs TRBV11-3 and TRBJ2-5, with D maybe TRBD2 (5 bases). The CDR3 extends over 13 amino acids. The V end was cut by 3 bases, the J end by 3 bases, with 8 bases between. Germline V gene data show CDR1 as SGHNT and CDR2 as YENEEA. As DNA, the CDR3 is TGTGCCAGCAGCTTCCCGGGGAAAGAGACCCAGTACTTC. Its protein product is CASSFPGKETQYF.

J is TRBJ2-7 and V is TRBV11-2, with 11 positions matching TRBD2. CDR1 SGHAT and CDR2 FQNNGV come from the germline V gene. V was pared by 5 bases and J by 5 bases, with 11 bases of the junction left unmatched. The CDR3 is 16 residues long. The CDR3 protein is CASSAYSGREWDEQYF. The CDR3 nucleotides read TGTGCCAGCAGCGCCTATAGCGGGAGGGAATGGGACGAGCAGTACTTC.

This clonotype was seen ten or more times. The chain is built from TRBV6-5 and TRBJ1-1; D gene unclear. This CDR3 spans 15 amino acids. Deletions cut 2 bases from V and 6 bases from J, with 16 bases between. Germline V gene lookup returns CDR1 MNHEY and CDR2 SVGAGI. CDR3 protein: CASSYVGTASPEAFF. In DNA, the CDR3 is TGTGCCAGCAGTTACGTGGGAACAGCGTCGCCTGAAGCTTTCTTT.

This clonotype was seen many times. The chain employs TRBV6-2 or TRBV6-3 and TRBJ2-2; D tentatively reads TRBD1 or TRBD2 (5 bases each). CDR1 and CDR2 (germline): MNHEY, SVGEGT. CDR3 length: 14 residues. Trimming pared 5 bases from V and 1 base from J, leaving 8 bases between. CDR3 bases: TGTGCCAGCAGTCGGGGCAAGAACACCGGGGAGCTGTTTTTT. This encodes CASSRGKNTGELFF.

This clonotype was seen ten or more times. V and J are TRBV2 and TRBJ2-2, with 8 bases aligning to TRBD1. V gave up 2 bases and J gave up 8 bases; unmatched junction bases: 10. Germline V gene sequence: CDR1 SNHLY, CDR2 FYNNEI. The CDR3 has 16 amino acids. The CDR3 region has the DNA TGTGCCAGCAGTGAACCGGGACAGGCGCCGGGGGGGGAGCTGTTTTTT. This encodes CASSEPGQAPGGELFF.

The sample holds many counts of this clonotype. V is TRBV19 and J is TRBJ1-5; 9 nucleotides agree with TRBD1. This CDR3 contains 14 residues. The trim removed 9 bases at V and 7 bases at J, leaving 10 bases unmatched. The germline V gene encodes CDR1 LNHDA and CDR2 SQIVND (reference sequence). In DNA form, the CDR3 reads TGTGCCAGCAGTTCCACAGGGGGCGGGCAGCCCCAGCATTTT. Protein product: CASSSTGGGQPQHF.

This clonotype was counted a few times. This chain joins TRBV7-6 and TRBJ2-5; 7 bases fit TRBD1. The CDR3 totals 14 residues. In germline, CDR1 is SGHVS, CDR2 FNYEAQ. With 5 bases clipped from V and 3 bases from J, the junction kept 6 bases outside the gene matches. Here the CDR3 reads CASSQTGLEETQYF. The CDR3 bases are TGTGCCAGCAGCCAGACAGGGCTGGAAGAGACCCAGTACTTC.

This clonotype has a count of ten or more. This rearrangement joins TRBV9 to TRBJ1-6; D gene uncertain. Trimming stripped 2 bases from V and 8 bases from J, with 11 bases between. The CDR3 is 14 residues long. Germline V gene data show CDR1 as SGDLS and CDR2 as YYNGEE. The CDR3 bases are TGTGCCAGCAGCGTGGGAGGGTTGGATTCACCCCTCCACTTT. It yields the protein CASSVGGLDSPLHF.

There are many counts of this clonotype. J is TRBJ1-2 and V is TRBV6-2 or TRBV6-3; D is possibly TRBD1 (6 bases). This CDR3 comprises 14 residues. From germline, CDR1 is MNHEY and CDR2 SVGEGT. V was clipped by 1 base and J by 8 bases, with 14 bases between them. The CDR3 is CASSYFPGAEGYTF. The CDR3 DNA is TGTGCCAGCAGTTACTTTCCAGGGGCGGAGGGCTACACCTTC.

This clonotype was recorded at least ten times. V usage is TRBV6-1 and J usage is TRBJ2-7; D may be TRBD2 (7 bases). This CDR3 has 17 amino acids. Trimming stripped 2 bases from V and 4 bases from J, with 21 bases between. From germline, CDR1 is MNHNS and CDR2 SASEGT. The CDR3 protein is CASSERWGASGFYEQYF. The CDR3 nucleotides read TGTGCCAGCAGTGAACGGTGGGGGGCTAGCGGTTTTTACGAGCAGTACTTC.

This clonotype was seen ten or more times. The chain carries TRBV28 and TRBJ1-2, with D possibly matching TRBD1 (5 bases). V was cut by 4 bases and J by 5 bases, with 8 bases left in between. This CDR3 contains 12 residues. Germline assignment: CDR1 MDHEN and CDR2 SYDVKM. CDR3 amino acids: CASSSGFYGYTF. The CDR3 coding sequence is TGTGCCAGCAGTTCAGGGTTTTATGGCTACACCTTC.

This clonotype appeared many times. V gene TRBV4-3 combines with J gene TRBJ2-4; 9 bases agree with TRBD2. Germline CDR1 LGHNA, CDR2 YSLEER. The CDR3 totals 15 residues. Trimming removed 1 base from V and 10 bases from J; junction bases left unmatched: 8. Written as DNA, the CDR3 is TGCGCCAGCAGCCAAGGTGTAGGGACTAGCATTATTCAGTACTTC. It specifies CASSQGVGTSIIQYF.

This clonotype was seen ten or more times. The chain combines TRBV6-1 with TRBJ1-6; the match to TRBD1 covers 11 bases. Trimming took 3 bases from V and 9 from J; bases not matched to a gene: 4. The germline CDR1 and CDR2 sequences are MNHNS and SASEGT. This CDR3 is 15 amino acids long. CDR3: CASSDGQGARSPLHF. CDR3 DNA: TGTGCCAGCAGTGACGGACAGGGGGCGCGTTCACCCCTCCACTTT.

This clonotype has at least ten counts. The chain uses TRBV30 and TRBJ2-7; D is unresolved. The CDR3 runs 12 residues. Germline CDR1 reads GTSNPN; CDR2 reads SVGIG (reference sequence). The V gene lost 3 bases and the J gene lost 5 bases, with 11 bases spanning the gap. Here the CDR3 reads CAWSGPPHEQYF. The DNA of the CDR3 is TGTGCCTGGAGCGGACCCCCACACGAGCAGTACTTC.